The rows below give T cell receptor beta chains drawn from one sample of a study of beta chain features in type 1 diabetes. Using immunoSEQ multiplex PCR, the repertoire was profiled, and TCRdb retains in-frame clones only, with some absent. The sample consists of about 350,000 clones, around a fifth of them appearing once. The sample comprised naive CD4+ T cells from blood. The receptors stem from a woman aged 18-30 years in good health. Each CDR3 is given with its conserved first and last residue. D genes are given only for firm matches. Rows give clone size only sometimes, using once, few, many, or a class for an expanded clone.

d_call	clone_size	v_call	j_call	cdr3_nt	cdr3_aa
NA	NA	TRBV4-3	TRBJ2-5	TGCGCCAGCAGCCAAGATCCCAAAGAGACCCAGTACTTC	CASSQDPKETQYF
NA	few	TRBV7-6	TRBJ2-3	TGTGCCAGCAGCTTAGTTGGGACTCGACCAGATACGCAGTATTTT	CASSLVGTRPDTQYF
TRBD2	few	TRBV4-2	TRBJ2-1	TGTGCCAGCAGCCAAGATCCAGCGGGGATCCAGGCGGAGCAGTTCTTC	CASSQDPAGIQAEQFF
TRBD1	few	TRBV29-1	TRBJ2-6	TGCAGCGTTCTGGGACAGGGTTCAGGGGCCAACGTCCTGACTTTC	CSVLGQGSGANVLTF
NA	NA	TRBV2	TRBJ1-1	TGTGCCAGCAGTGGAGAGACTGAAGCTTTCTTT	CASSGETEAFF
TRBD2	NA	TRBV4-1	TRBJ2-1	TGCGCCAGCAGCCAAGACCGCGCGGGAGGTATTTATAATGAGCAGTTCTTC	CASSQDRAGGIYNEQFF
NA	few	TRBV6-4	TRBJ1-1	TGTGCCAGCAGTGACGGGAGTGCGAACACTGAAGCTTTCTTT	CASSDGSANTEAFF
NA	few	TRBV11-2	TRBJ2-1	TGTGCCAGCAGCTTAAAGGGGGAGCAGTTCTTC	CASSLKGEQFF
NA	NA	TRBV6-6	TRBJ2-1	TGTGCCAGCAGTTACTCGGGCACGCTCAATGAGCAGTTCTTC	CASSYSGTLNEQFF
NA	NA	TRBV7-2	TRBJ2-6	TGTGCCAGCAGCGACACAGGAATTGGTGGGGCCAACGTCCTGACTTTC	CASSDTGIGGANVLTF
NA	NA	TRBV10-3	TRBJ2-7	TGTGCCATCAGTGAAGTTTGGAGCTCCTACGAGCAGTACTTC	CAISEVWSSYEQYF
NA	NA	TRBV5-1	TRBJ2-6	TGCGCCAGCAGCTTTATGTCCTCTGGGGCCAACGTCCTGACTTTC	CASSFMSSGANVLTF
NA	NA	TRBV7-2	TRBJ2-3	TGTGCCAGCAGCTTAGCCTACACAGATACGCAGTATTTT	CASSLAYTDTQYF
TRBD1	NA	TRBV27	TRBJ2-6	TGTGCCCGCAGGACAGGAAATAGGAACGTCCTGACTTTC	CARRTGNRNVLTF
TRBD1	few	TRBV7-2	TRBJ1-6	TGTGCCAGCAGCTTATTGGGACAGGGATATTCACCCCTCCACTTT	CASSLLGQGYSPLHF
TRBD1	few	TRBV19	TRBJ1-2	TGTGCCAGTAGTTTCTCCGGGACAGGGAAGAACTATGGCTACACCTTC	CASSFSGTGKNYGYTF
NA	NA	TRBV30	TRBJ1-5	TGTGCCTGGAGCGTCGCATTGAGGAATCAGCCCCAGCATTTT	CAWSVALRNQPQHF
NA	NA	TRBV30	TRBJ2-2	TGTGCCTGGAGTGGAAGGAGCTTCACCGGGGAGCTGTTTTTT	CAWSGRSFTGELFF
NA	NA	TRBV30	TRBJ1-3	TGTGCCTCCTCGGGTTCTGGAAACACCATATATTTT	CASSGSGNTIYF
NA	few	TRBV7-2	TRBJ2-3	TGTGCCAGCAGCTTAGAGGGGGTAATAGGTACAGATACGCAGTATTTT	CASSLEGVIGTDTQYF
NA	few	TRBV30	TRBJ2-3	TGTGCCTGTCCTCTTGTTGCGGGTAGCACAGATACGCAGTATTTT	CACPLVAGSTDTQYF
NA	NA	TRBV30	TRBJ1-1	TGTGCCTGGAGCGCCGCCCGGGTTGAAGCTTTCTTT	CAWSAARVEAFF
NA	few	TRBV20-1	TRBJ1-2	TGCAGTGCTACCATACTCCGAGGCTACACCTTC	CSATILRGYTF
NA	NA	TRBV23-1	TRBJ1-5	TGCGCCAGCAGTCAATCACCAGGGTTCAATCAGCCCCAGCATTTT	CASSQSPGFNQPQHF
NA	NA	TRBV5-1	TRBJ1-1	TGCGCCAGCAGCTTGGGAACTGTGAACACTGAAGCTTTCTTT	CASSLGTVNTEAFF
TRBD1	NA	TRBV11-2	TRBJ2-7	TGTGCCAGCAGCCCAAGGGGACCGGGACAGGGCCAACAGTACTTC	CASSPRGPGQGQQYF
NA	NA	TRBV19	TRBJ2-3	TGTGCCAGTAGGCTGGGACGGAACAGGGCAGATACGCAGTATTTT	CASRLGRNRADTQYF
TRBD2	NA	TRBV9	TRBJ2-1	TGTGCCAGCAGCCTAAGAACTAGCGGGAGTATGTATAATGAGCAGTTCTTC	CASSLRTSGSMYNEQFF
TRBD1	NA	TRBV6-5	TRBJ2-5	TGTGCCAGCAGTTACAGGGTACAGGGGCGGGAGACCCAGTACTTC	CASSYRVQGRETQYF
NA	NA	TRBV19	TRBJ1-2	TGTGCCAGTAGTACCTCAATAAGGACAGTCGGCTACACCTTC	CASSTSIRTVGYTF
NA	NA	TRBV4-1	TRBJ2-5	TGCGCCAGCAGCCACCCCTCAGGGGGGCAGAAAGAGACCCAGTACTTC	CASSHPSGGQKETQYF
NA	NA	TRBV30	TRBJ2-5	TGTGCCGGCGGCCCGGGGGAGACCCAGTACTTC	CAGGPGETQYF
TRBD1	NA	TRBV14	TRBJ1-6	TGTGCCAGCAGCCGGGACAGCCTTTCCTATAATTCACCCCTCCACTTT	CASSRDSLSYNSPLHF
TRBD2	few	TRBV5-1	TRBJ2-3	TGCGCCAGCAGCATCGGGACTAGCGGCGGCACAGATACGCAGTATTTT	CASSIGTSGGTDTQYF
TRBD2	few	TRBV7-2	TRBJ2-1	TGTGCCAGCAGCCCGGGACTAGCAAACCATGAGCAGTTCTTC	CASSPGLANHEQFF
TRBD2	few	TRBV30	TRBJ2-1	TGTGCCTGGAGAGGAGGGGCTAGCGGTCGGAGCTCCTACAATGAGCAGTTCTTC	CAWRGGASGRSSYNEQFF
NA	few	TRBV29-1	TRBJ2-3	TGCAGCGTTGGGGCAGGAGGGACAGATACGCAGTATTTT	CSVGAGGTDTQYF
TRBD2	NA	TRBV5-5	TRBJ2-5	TGTGCCAGCAGCTTCGGGGTTAGCGGGAGTCTTACAGAGACCCAGTACTTC	CASSFGVSGSLTETQYF
NA	NA	TRBV29-1	TRBJ2-5	TGCAGCGTGGATGGGGGCGGGGGCCTTCAAGAGACCCAGTACTTC	CSVDGGGGLQETQYF
TRBD2	NA	TRBV7-3	TRBJ2-2	TGTGCCAGCAGTTCTTTTGGGACTACGAACACCGGGGAGCTGTTTTTT	CASSSFGTTNTGELFF
NA	NA	TRBV18	TRBJ2-2	TGTGCCAGCTCACGAGAGGTCTCGGGGGAGCTGTTTTTT	CASSREVSGELFF
TRBD1	NA	TRBV29-1	TRBJ1-1	TGCAGCGCCACGACAGGGGGCGAAAAAGCTTTCTTT	CSATTGGEKAFF
TRBD2	NA	TRBV2	TRBJ2-3	TGTGCCAGCAGTGGTTTAGCGGGAGGCGCAGATACGCAGTATTTT	CASSGLAGGADTQYF
NA	NA	TRBV6-5	TRBJ2-1	TGTGCCAGCAACCTGGGCGATAGGGGTGAGCAGTTCTTC	CASNLGDRGEQFF
NA	few	TRBV21-1	TRBJ1-2	TGTGCCAGCAGCAAAGACAGGGGGTATGGCTACACCTTC	CASSKDRGYGYTF
NA	NA	TRBV5-4	TRBJ2-4	TGTGCCAGCAGCTTGATGGGGGCAGCCAAAAACATTCAGTACTTC	CASSLMGAAKNIQYF
NA	NA	TRBV29-1	TRBJ1-1	TGCAGCGTGGCCCTCAGGTTGAACACTGAAGCTTTCTTT	CSVALRLNTEAFF
TRBD1	NA	TRBV7-3	TRBJ1-1	TGTGCCAGCAGCCCCACAGGGGTGAACACTGAAGCTTTCTTT	CASSPTGVNTEAFF
NA	NA	TRBV20-1	TRBJ2-7	TGCAGTGCTAGTCAGGTGTACGAGCAGTACTTC	CSASQVYEQYF